The 20 T cell receptor beta chains below all came from one sample that was sequenced in a study of OX40 agonist ivuxolimab in advanced cancers. Generated by immunoSEQ multiplex PCR, the TCRdb table keeps only in-frame clones and is missing some. In the table there are approximately 58,000 clones, approximately 90% of which are singletons. Sample: CD4+ or CD8+ T cells sorted from blood, taken in a trial of the OX40 agonist ivuxolimab. The receptors were gathered from an adult with an advanced solid tumor such as melanoma, head and neck, liver or kidney cancer.

CDR3 amino acids: CASSLDWTPYNEQFF. CDR3 in DNA: TGTGCCAGCAGCTTAGATTGGACCCCCTACAATGAGCAGTTCTTC. This sequence joins TRBV7-2 and TRBJ2-1; D remains unclear. Trimming left V 1 base short and J 2 bases short, with 9 bases between. This CDR3 has 15 amino acids. The germline V gene encodes CDR1 SGHTA and CDR2 FQGNSA.

CDR3 residues: CASSLGDPRSSYEQYF. Here the CDR3 DNA reads TGTGCCAGCAGCTTAGGCGACCCTAGGAGCTCCTACGAGCAGTACTTC. The genes are TRBV7-8 and TRBJ2-7; D unresolved. Germline V gene data show CDR1 as SGHVS and CDR2 as FQNEAQ. CDR3 length: 16 residues. V was shortened by 1 base and J by 0 bases, with 13 bases between the two germline ends. Supplemented by reference TRBV7-8 and TRBJ2-7, the full variable domain reads GAGVSQSPRYKVAKRGQDVALRCDPISGHVSLFWYQQALGQGPEFLTYFQNEAQLDKSGLPSDRFFAERPEGSVSTLKIQRTQQEDSAVYLCASSLGDPRSSYEQYFGPGTRLTVT.

In its sample, this clone was seen once. The gene calls are TRBV4-2 and TRBJ2-7, with D perhaps TRBD2 (5 bases). Germline lookup yields CDR1 LGHNA and CDR2 YNFKEQ. Trimming shortened V by 0 bases and J by 5 bases, and 8 bases separated the two germline ends. The CDR3 sequence is 13 residues long. The CDR3 DNA sequence: TGTGCCAGCAGCCAAGACCTCGGGGACGAGCAGTACTTC. Its translation: CASSQDLGDEQYF.

The V call is TRBV5-4, the J call TRBJ1-2, with D possibly matching TRBD1 (6 bases). The CDR3 has 15 amino acids. Trimming took off 5 bases at V and 4 bases at J, with 18 bases between the two ends. Germline CDR1 reads SGHNT; CDR2 reads YYREEE (reference sequence). The CDR3 region is CASRAGGQALYGYTF. The CDR3 nucleotides read TGTGCCAGCAGGGCGGGGGGGCAGGCGCTCTATGGCTACACCTTC.

As to this clone: The junction and the germline gene differ at one end; a read error may be behind it. The chain is built from TRBV9 and TRBJ1-4, with TRBD1 as a possible D gene (6 bases). The CDR3 is made up of 16 amino acids. Per the germline V gene, CDR1 is SGDLS and CDR2 is YYNGEE. CDR3 residues: CASSETGTRPYEKLFF. Written as DNA, the CDR3 is TGTGCCAGCAGCGAAACAGGGACGCGACCCTACGAAAAGCTGTTTTTT.

This clone was observed once. In DNA, the CDR3 is TGTGCCAGCAGGGCTAGCGGCACAGATACGCAGTATTTT. It is translated as CASRASGTDTQYF. The V call is TRBV27, the J call TRBJ2-3; tentatively, D is TRBD2 (6 bases). Germline-derived CDR1 and CDR2 are MNHEY and SMNVEV (reference sequence). This CDR3 region has 13 residues. V dropped 6 bases and J dropped 1 base, with 8 bases sitting between them.

A few counts support this clone. This chain joins TRBV18 and TRBJ2-5; D is tentatively TRBD1 or TRBD2 (5 bases each). Germline assignment: CDR1 KGHSH and CDR2 LQKENI. The V end lost 3 bases, the J end lost 4 bases, and 15 bases lay between the germline ends. CDR3 length equals 15 residues. CDR3 residues: CASSPQRGDRETQYF. The DNA of the CDR3 is TGTGCCAGCTCACCTCAGAGGGGTGATAGAGAGACCCAGTACTTC.

This chain links TRBV27 with TRBJ1-2; 9 nucleotides align to TRBD1. V lost 3 bases to trimming and J lost 6 bases; unmatched junction nucleotides: 5. Germline V lookup: CDR1 MNHEY, CDR2 SMNVEV (reference sequence). CDR3 length: 14 amino acids. CDR3 bases: TGTGCCAGCAGTTTGGCTGGGACAGGGCATGGCTACACCTTC. Its protein product is CASSLAGTGHGYTF.

V is TRBV29-1 and J is TRBJ2-5, with TRBD2 matching over 11 bases. Per the germline V gene, CDR1 is SQVTM and CDR2 is ANQGSEA. The CDR3 extends over 13 amino acids. Trimming removed 5 bases from V and 4 bases from J; junction bases left unmatched: 3. CDR3 nucleotides: TGCAGCGTTTTAGCGGGAGGGGGAGAGACCCAGTACTTC. It yields the protein CSVLAGGGETQYF.

The rearrangement links TRBV7-9 to TRBJ1-2; 7 nucleotides line up with TRBD1. The CDR3 totals 15 residues. V lost 2 bases, J lost 8 bases, and 11 bases stayed unmatched. CDR1 is SEHNR, CDR2 FQNEAQ, per germline (reference sequence). The CDR3, as DNA: TGTGCCAGCAGCTTACGACAGGGTGTTTTGCTGGGCTACACCTTC. Encoded protein: CASSLRQGVLLGYTF.

The V call is TRBV9, the J call TRBJ2-7, with no clear D. The germline CDR1 and CDR2 sequences are SGDLS and YYNGEE. This CDR3 region has 13 residues. The V and J ends lost 1 base and 0 bases respectively, with 5 bases between them. CDR3 region: CASSVSPSYEQYF. DNA for the CDR3: TGTGCCAGCAGCGTATCCCCCTCCTACGAGCAGTACTTC. Full variable domain (outside the CDR3, taken from reference TRBV9 and TRBJ2-7): DSGVTQTPKHLITATGQRVTLRCSPRSGDLSVYWYQQSLDQGLQFLIQYYNGEERAKGNILERFSAQQFPDLHSELNLSSLELGDSALYFCASSVSPSYEQYFGPGTRLTVT.

The chain combines TRBV15 with TRBJ1-1, with D possibly TRBD1 on 5 matching bases. CDR1 LNHNV and CDR2 YYDKDF come from the germline V gene (reference sequence). The CDR3 spans 14 residues. Trimming cost V 0 bases and J 6 bases, with 11 bases left between them. CDR3 nucleotide sequence: TGTGCCACCAGCAGAGATGGTAGGGGATCTGAAGCTTTCTTT. It is translated as CATSRDGRGSEAFF.

The V call is TRBV7-2, the J call TRBJ2-4, with TRBD2 identical over 9 bases. In germline, CDR1 is SGHTA, CDR2 FQGNSA. The CDR3 loop spans 16 amino acids. V was clipped by 5 bases and J by 7 bases; unmatched bases: 12. In nucleotides, the CDR3 is TGTGCCAGCAGCCCAGCGGGCGGGAGGGCCTTTAACATTCAGTACTTC. Protein: CASSPAGGRAFNIQYF.

The chain joins TRBV6-5 to TRBJ1-4; maybe TRBD1 (5 bases). The CDR3 has 14 amino acids. Trimming removed 2 bases from V and 4 bases from J, with 8 bases in between. CDR1 is MNHEY, CDR2 SVGAGI, per germline. The CDR3: CASSYAQDNEKLFF. CDR3 coding DNA: TGTGCCAGCAGTTACGCACAGGATAATGAAAAACTGTTTTTT.

The chain couples TRBV5-1 to TRBJ1-1; tentative D call: TRBD1 (6 bases). V lost 1 base, J lost 2 bases, and 15 bases lay in between. CDR3 length: 16 residues. Germline assignment: CDR1 SGHRS and CDR2 YFSETQ. DNA of the CDR3: TGCGCCAGCAGCTTGCTCGGGGCAGGGGCAAACACTGAAGCTTTCTTT. Protein sequence: CASSLLGAGANTEAFF. The entire variable domain, with the rest obtained from reference TRBV5-1 and TRBJ1-1, is as follows: KAGVTQTPRYLIKTRGQQVTLSCSPISGHRSVSWYQQTPGQGLQFLFEYFSETQRNKGNFPGRFSGRQFSNSRSEMNVSTLELGDSALYLCASSLLGAGANTEAFFGQGTRLTVV.

The chain links TRBV19 to TRBJ1-5, with 7 bases matching TRBD1. This CDR3 has 15 amino acids. V gave up 5 bases and J gave up 7 bases; unmatched junction bases: 11. Per germline, CDR1 LNHDA and CDR2 SQIVND (reference sequence). The CDR3 sequence is CASSQQGFDEQPQHF. CDR3 nucleotides: TGTGCCAGTAGTCAACAGGGGTTTGATGAACAGCCCCAGCATTTT.

V gene TRBV7-2 combines with J gene TRBJ1-2; perhaps TRBD1 as D (6 bases). Trimming stripped 1 base from V and 4 bases from J, with 13 bases between. The CDR3 has 15 residues. From germline, CDR1 is SGHTA and CDR2 FQGNSA. CDR3 sequence (DNA): TGTGCCAGCAGCTTAGAGCAGGGGTATGTCTATGGCTACACCTTC. This gives the protein CASSLEQGYVYGYTF.

The chain carries TRBV2 and TRBJ2-5; 7 nucleotides line up with TRBD1. CDR1 and CDR2 (germline): SNHLY, FYNNEI. The CDR3 contains 12 residues. The ends lost 7 bases at V and 5 bases at J; junction bases unmatched: 4. CDR3 loop: CASMSRGETQYF. In DNA form, the CDR3 reads TGTGCCAGCATGAGCAGGGGGGAGACCCAGTACTTC.

V usage is TRBV28 and J usage is TRBJ2-7; D gene ambiguous. Trimming removed 10 bases at V and 4 bases at J, with 14 bases between. Germline CDR1 reads MDHEN; CDR2 reads SYDVKM. The CDR3 is made up of 12 amino acids. CDR3 region: CATSIALYEQYF. For the CDR3, the DNA is TGTGCCACGAGTATAGCCCTGTACGAGCAGTACTTC.

This chain connects TRBV5-1 to TRBJ1-2; no clear D. Germline CDR1 SGHRS, CDR2 YFSETQ. V was trimmed by 3 bases and J by 6 bases, leaving 12 bases between them. The CDR3 totals 13 residues. This chain's CDR3 is CASSSPLMDGYTF. The CDR3 DNA follows: TGCGCCAGCAGCTCGCCCCTGATGGATGGCTACACCTTC. The entire variable domain, with the rest obtained from reference TRBV5-1 and TRBJ1-2, is as follows: KAGVTQTPRYLIKTRGQQVTLSCSPISGHRSVSWYQQTPGQGLQFLFEYFSETQRNKGNFPGRFSGRQFSNSRSEMNVSTLELGDSALYLCASSSPLMDGYTFGSGTRLTVV.